The 27 T cell receptor beta chains listed next were all sequenced from one sample in a study of shared clonotypes between healthy human individuals. Profiled with immunoSEQ multiplex PCR; TCRdb holds only in-frame clones, not every one. The data show some 2,100,000 clones, nearly 97% seen once. The sequenced material came from naive CD4+ T cells sorted from blood. Noted subset: CD45RA+ positively selected. Receptors were obtained from a man aged 18 to 30 in good health.

This rearrangement joins TRBV11-2 to TRBJ2-3; no definite D call. The germline gives CDR1 SGHAT, CDR2 FQNNGV. The CDR3 runs 14 residues. Deletions cut 6 bases from V and 1 base from J, with 11 bases between. The CDR3: CASSSYERTDTQYF. The CDR3 nucleotides are TGTGCCAGCAGTTCCTACGAGCGCACAGATACGCAGTATTTT.

V usage is TRBV28 and J usage is TRBJ1-2; TRBD1 is a possible D gene (6 bases). The length of the CDR3 is 13 residues. The germline V and J ends were trimmed by 2 bases and 4 bases, with 8 bases remaining between them. Germline V CDR1 and CDR2: MDHEN, SYDVKM. DNA for the CDR3: TGTGCCAGCAGTTTAAGGACAGTCTATGGCTACACCTTC. Amino acids: CASSLRTVYGYTF.

The chain recombines TRBV2 with TRBJ2-3, with 12 bases matching TRBD2. Trimming removed 6 bases from V and 0 bases from J; junction bases left unmatched: 4. This CDR3 spans 16 amino acids. CDR1 and CDR2 from the germline V gene are SNHLY and FYNNEI. CDR3 nucleotides: TGTGCCAGCAGCCCAGGACTAGCGGGAAGCACAGATACGCAGTATTTT. Translating gives CASSPGLAGSTDTQYF.

Points on this clone: Other nucleotide sequences from this sample produce the same CDR3. The V and J genes are TRBV7-9 and TRBJ1-2, with 10 bases lining up with TRBD1. The CDR3 consists of 14 residues. J was trimmed by 8 bases and V by 0 bases; bases with no gene match: 3. Germline CDR1 reads SEHNR; CDR2 reads FQNEAQ (reference sequence). CDR3 protein: CASSLAGTGDGYTF. The CDR3 region has the DNA TGTGCCAGCAGCTTAGCCGGGACAGGGGACGGCTACACCTTC.

The CDR3 DNA follows: TGCAGCGTGGCGACTAGCGGGTACAATGAGCAGTTCTTC. Protein product: CSVATSGYNEQFF. The chain has TRBV29-1 and TRBJ2-1; 10 bases map to TRBD2. The CDR3 spans 13 residues. Trimming took 6 bases from V and 4 from J; bases not matched to a gene: 3. Germline CDR1 is SQVTM and CDR2 is ANQGSEA.

This chain links TRBV5-1 with TRBJ2-2, with 8 bases matching TRBD2. Per germline, CDR1 SGHRS and CDR2 YFSETQ. Trimming removed 4 bases from V and 5 bases from J; junction bases left unmatched: 7. The CDR3 runs to 15 residues. CDR3 residues: CASSQTSGRTGELFF. DNA of the CDR3: TGCGCCAGCAGCCAAACTAGCGGACGGACCGGGGAGCTGTTTTTT. The complete variable domain, with remaining parts taken from reference TRBV5-1 and TRBJ2-2, reads KAGVTQTPRYLIKTRGQQVTLSCSPISGHRSVSWYQQTPGQGLQFLFEYFSETQRNKGNFPGRFSGRQFSNSRSEMNVSTLELGDSALYLCASSQTSGRTGELFFGEGSRLTVL.

A note on this clone: Other DNA variants within this sample encode the same CDR3. This chain connects TRBV9 to TRBJ1-1, with D unresolved. V was shortened by 0 bases and J by 2 bases, with 5 bases between the two germline ends. Germline values: CDR1 SGDLS, CDR2 YYNGEE. The CDR3 runs 13 residues. In nucleotides, the CDR3 is TGTGCCAGCAGCGTAGGGTCTAACACTGAAGCTTTCTTT. Translating gives CASSVGSNTEAFF.

V and J are TRBV4-1 and TRBJ2-3; D is undetermined. Per germline, CDR1 MGHRA and CDR2 YSYEKL. V lost 4 bases to trimming and J lost 5 bases, with 7 bases between them. The CDR3 extends over 12 amino acids. Here the CDR3 DNA reads TGCGCCAGCAGCCCGGTTGGAGATACGCAGTATTTT. Its protein product is CASSPVGDTQYF.

The V gene is TRBV11-2, the J gene TRBJ2-3, with TRBD2 matching 10 bases. The V gene end was trimmed by 5 bases and the J gene end by 6 bases; junction bases not matched to a gene: 5. This CDR3 spans 14 amino acids. The germline gives CDR1 SGHAT, CDR2 FQNNGV. The CDR3 protein is CASSPGLASDTQYF. The CDR3 nucleotides read TGTGCCAGCAGCCCGGGACTAGCGAGCGATACGCAGTATTTT.

This clone was found once. The J gene is TRBJ2-7, the V gene TRBV11-2, with D perhaps TRBD1 (6 bases). The CDR3 covers 13 residues. Looked up from germline, CDR1 is SGHAT and CDR2 is FQNNGV. Trimming removed 8 bases from V and 6 bases from J, with 17 bases in between. The CDR3 reads CASHEGVMPEQYF. The CDR3 DNA is TGTGCCAGCCACGAGGGGGTTATGCCCGAGCAGTACTTC.

The gene calls are TRBV4-1 and TRBJ2-7; TRBD2 aligns across 8 bases. Trimming at V came to 0 bases and at J to 2 bases, leaving 6 bases not matched to a gene. This CDR3 has 16 amino acids. Germline CDR1 reads MGHRA; CDR2 reads YSYEKL. The CDR3 DNA follows: TGCGCCAGCAGCCAAGATGAAGCGGGGGCCCCCTACGAGCAGTACTTC. It yields the protein CASSQDEAGAPYEQYF.

The chain combines TRBV5-1 with TRBJ2-5; TRBD2 matches 15 bases. CDR1 is SGHRS, CDR2 YFSETQ, per germline. The J segment lost 3 bases and the V segment lost 4 bases, leaving 4 bases of the junction unmatched. This CDR3 comprises 16 residues. The DNA of the CDR3 is TGCGCCAGCAGCCCCGGACTAGCGGGGGGGAAAGAGACCCAGTACTTC. Its protein is CASSPGLAGGKETQYF.

This clone was counted once. This chain joins TRBV5-1 and TRBJ2-5, with D possibly being TRBD2 (7 bases). The CDR3 spans 14 residues. V was clipped by 4 bases and J by 6 bases, with 16 bases between them. Germline CDR1 and CDR2: SGHRS and YFSETQ. Written as DNA, the CDR3 is TGCGCCAGCAGCCCTGTTCGGGGGGCTAAGACCCAGTACTTC. This translates into CASSPVRGAKTQYF.

This clone was seen only a few times. This may be a read error: a much more frequent sequence differs by one nucleotide. Other nucleotide sequences in the sample specify the same CDR3. V usage is TRBV13 and J usage is TRBJ2-5; no clear D. V shed 1 base and J shed 5 bases, with 2 bases lying between them. CDR3 length: 11 amino acids. Per the germline V gene, CDR1 is PRHDT and CDR2 is FYEKMQ (reference sequence). Here the CDR3 DNA reads TGTGCCAGCAGCTTAGAGGAGACCCAGTACTTC. This sequence encodes CASSLEETQYF.

This clone was counted once. The J gene is TRBJ1-1, the V gene TRBV7-2; unclear D gene. Trimming took off 0 bases at V and 4 bases at J, with 12 bases between the two ends. Germline V lookup: CDR1 SGHTA, CDR2 FQGNSA. The CDR3 runs to 15 residues. CDR3 loop: CASSLAYPTGTEAFF. The CDR3 nucleotides read TGTGCCAGCAGCTTAGCGTACCCAACGGGCACTGAAGCTTTCTTT. The full variable domain, rest sourced from reference TRBV7-2 and TRBJ1-1, is GAGVSQSPSNKVTEKGKDVELRCDPISGHTALYWYRQSLGQGLEFLIYFQGNSAPDKSGLPSDRFSAERTGGSVSTLTIQRTQQEDSAVYLCASSLAYPTGTEAFFGQGTRLTVV.

V gene TRBV30 combines with J gene TRBJ2-7; the D is unclear. The germline CDR1 and CDR2 sequences are GTSNPN and SVGIG (reference sequence). The CDR3 extends over 15 amino acids. The V end was cut by 3 bases, the J end by 2 bases, with 17 bases between. The DNA of the CDR3 is TGTGCCTGGAGGAGGACGGCCGCTAACCCCTACGAGCAGTACTTC. Protein sequence: CAWRRTAANPYEQYF.

The chain carries TRBV2 and TRBJ2-5; D unclear. Trimming took off 5 bases at V and 5 bases at J, with 15 bases between the two ends. Per germline, CDR1 SNHLY and CDR2 FYNNEI. The CDR3 consists of 14 residues. This CDR3 is CASSLNTYGETQYF. The CDR3 DNA reads as TGTGCCAGCAGTCTGAACACCTATGGGGAGACCCAGTACTTC.

The V gene is TRBV18, the J gene TRBJ2-5; TRBD2 might be the D (6 bases). Germline V gene lookup returns CDR1 KGHSH and CDR2 LQKENI. The CDR3 loop spans 13 amino acids. Trimming left V 4 bases short and J 3 bases short, with 9 bases between. The CDR3 nucleotides are TGTGCCAGCTCACGCGGGGATAAAGAGACCCAGTACTTC. Translated: CASSRGDKETQYF. Using reference TRBV18 and TRBJ2-5 for the parts outside the CDR3, the full variable domain is NAGVMQNPRHLVRRRGQEARLRCSPMKGHSHVYWYRQLPEEGLKFMVYLQKENIIDESGMPKERFSAEFPKEGPSILRIQQVVRGDSAAYFCASSRGDKETQYFGPGTRLLVL.

The chain combines TRBV19 with TRBJ1-2; 8 bases are a match to TRBD1. Germline trimming cut 1 base from V and 4 bases from J; bases unmatched to any gene: 5. Germline lookup yields CDR1 LNHDA and CDR2 SQIVND (reference sequence). The CDR3 has 15 amino acids. In nucleotides, the CDR3 is TGTGCCAGTAGTATAGTCCCAGGGGGCGTCTATGGCTACACCTTC. Its translation: CASSIVPGGVYGYTF.

The chain uses TRBV6-4 and TRBJ1-5, with TRBD1 matching over 8 bases. The CDR3 consists of 14 residues. The V segment lost 5 bases and the J segment 2 bases; nucleotides outside the gene matches: 2. Germline V lookup: CDR1 MRHNA, CDR2 SNTAGT. CDR3 nucleotides: TGTGCCAGCAGTACGACAGGGGGCAATCAGCCCCAGCATTTT. This sequence encodes CASSTTGGNQPQHF.

This chain links TRBV30 with TRBJ1-2; 8 nucleotides align to TRBD1. CDR3 length: 13 residues. CDR1 and CDR2 (germline): GTSNPN, SVGIG (reference sequence). Trimming took 4 bases from V and 6 from J; bases not matched to a gene: 7. CDR3 bases: TGTGCCTGGAATTCAGGGGGCAATAATGGCTACACCTTC. Amino acid sequence: CAWNSGGNNGYTF.

The chain has TRBV6-6 and TRBJ1-5; 9 positions agree with TRBD1. V gave up 4 bases and J gave up 7 bases; unmatched junction bases: 2. CDR1 is MNHNY and CDR2 is SVGAGI in the germline V gene (reference sequence). This CDR3 comprises 13 residues. The CDR3 DNA follows: TGTGCCAGCAGTTGGACAGGGGCACAGCCCCAGCATTTT. It specifies CASSWTGAQPQHF.

CDR3 nucleotides: TGTGCCAGTAGTGAAACAGGTGGTAGTTCACCCCTCCACTTT. Its translation is CASSETGGSSPLHF. V usage is TRBV19 and J usage is TRBJ1-6, with TRBD1 as a possible D gene (5 bases). The germline V and J ends were trimmed by 5 bases and 9 bases, with 14 bases remaining between them. The CDR3 spans 14 residues. Germline-derived CDR1 and CDR2 are LNHDA and SQIVND (reference sequence).

V gene TRBV5-1 combines with J gene TRBJ2-5; 7 nucleotides align to TRBD2. Trimming removed 7 bases from V and 5 bases from J; junction bases left unmatched: 14. The CDR3 covers 15 residues. Germline loops: CDR1 SGHRS, CDR2 YFSETQ. The chain's CDR3 is CASALERRGSETQYF. CDR3 DNA sequence: TGCGCCAGCGCCCTAGAACGGCGGGGGAGTGAGACCCAGTACTTC.

The chain is built from TRBV7-2 and TRBJ2-7; TRBD2 matches at 7 bases. The trim removed 5 bases at V and 4 bases at J, leaving 11 bases unmatched. The CDR3 is 15 amino acids. From germline, CDR1 is SGHTA and CDR2 FQGNSA. CDR3 coding DNA: TGTGCCAGCAGCCCAAGCGAACTAGCGCGGTACGAGCAGTACTTC. Its protein is CASSPSELARYEQYF.

The chain has TRBV12-1 and TRBJ2-3; the tabulated D call, TRBD2, remains unverified against the DNA. TRBV12-1 is a pseudogene locus. The CDR3 length is 19 residues. The CDR3 spells CASSFFNKSGCAGSDTQYF. In DNA form, the CDR3 reads TGTGCCAGCAGCTTTTTCAACAAAAGCGGGTGCGCTGGATCAGATACGCAGTATTTT.

The genes are TRBV6-6 and TRBJ2-7, with unresolved D. Germline V gene data show CDR1 as MNHNY and CDR2 as SVGAGI (reference sequence). The length of the CDR3 is 12 residues. The V end was cut by 2 bases, the J end by 7 bases, with 9 bases between. CDR3 nucleotides: TGTGCCAGCAGTTACGGGGTATGGGAGCAGTACTTC. Translating gives CASSYGVWEQYF.